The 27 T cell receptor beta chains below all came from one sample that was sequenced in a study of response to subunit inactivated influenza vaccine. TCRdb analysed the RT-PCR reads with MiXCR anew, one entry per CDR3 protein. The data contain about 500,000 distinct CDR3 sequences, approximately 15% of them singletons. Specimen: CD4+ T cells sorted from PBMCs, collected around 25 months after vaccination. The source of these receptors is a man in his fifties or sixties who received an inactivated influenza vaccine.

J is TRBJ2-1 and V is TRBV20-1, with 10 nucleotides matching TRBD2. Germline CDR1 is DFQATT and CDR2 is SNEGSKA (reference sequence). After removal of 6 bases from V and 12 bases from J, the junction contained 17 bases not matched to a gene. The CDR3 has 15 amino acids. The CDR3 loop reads CSAHMRAGGPVWQFF. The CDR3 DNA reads TGCAGTGCGCATATGAGAGCGGGAGGGCCAGTGTGGCAGTTCTTC.

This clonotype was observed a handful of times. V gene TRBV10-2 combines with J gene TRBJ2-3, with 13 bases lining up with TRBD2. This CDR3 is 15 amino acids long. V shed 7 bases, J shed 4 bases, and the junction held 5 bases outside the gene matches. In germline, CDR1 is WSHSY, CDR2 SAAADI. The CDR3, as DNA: TGCGCCAGCATGGGACTAGCGGGAACAGCAGATACGCAGTATTTT. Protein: CASMGLAGTADTQYF.

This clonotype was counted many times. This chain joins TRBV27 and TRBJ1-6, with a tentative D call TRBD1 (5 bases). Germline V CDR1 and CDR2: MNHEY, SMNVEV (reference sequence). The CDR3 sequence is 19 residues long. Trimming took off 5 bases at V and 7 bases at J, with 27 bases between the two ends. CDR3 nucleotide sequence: TGTGCCAGCAGTCCCCAAGGCCGACAGTACCCGTATTTAAATTCACCCCTCCACTTT. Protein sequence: CASSPQGRQYPYLNSPLHF.

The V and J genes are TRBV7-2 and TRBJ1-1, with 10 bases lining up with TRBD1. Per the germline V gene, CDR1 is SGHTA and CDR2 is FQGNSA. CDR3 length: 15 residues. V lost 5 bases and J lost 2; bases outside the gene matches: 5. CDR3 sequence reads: CASSNRDRGNTEAFF. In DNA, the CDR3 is TGTGCCAGCAGCAACCGGGACAGGGGTAACACTGAAGCTTTCTTT.

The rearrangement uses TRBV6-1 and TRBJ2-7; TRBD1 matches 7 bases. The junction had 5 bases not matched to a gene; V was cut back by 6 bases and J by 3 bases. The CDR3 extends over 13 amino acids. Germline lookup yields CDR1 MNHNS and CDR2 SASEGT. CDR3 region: CASSRDSLYEQYF. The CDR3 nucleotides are TGTGCCAGCAGCCGGGACAGCCTCTACGAGCAGTACTTC.

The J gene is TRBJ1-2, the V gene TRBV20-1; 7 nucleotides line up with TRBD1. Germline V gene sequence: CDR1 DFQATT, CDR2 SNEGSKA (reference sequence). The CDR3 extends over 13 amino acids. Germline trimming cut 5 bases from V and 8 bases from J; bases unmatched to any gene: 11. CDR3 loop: CSAVPPTGVGYTF. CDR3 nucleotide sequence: TGCAGTGCTGTTCCCCCCACAGGGGTCGGCTACACCTTC.

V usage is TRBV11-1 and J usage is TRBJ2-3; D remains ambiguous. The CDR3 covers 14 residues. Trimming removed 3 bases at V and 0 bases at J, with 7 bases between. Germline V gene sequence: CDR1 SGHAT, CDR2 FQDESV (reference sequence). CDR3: CASSFEPSTDTQYF. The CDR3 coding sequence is TGTGCCAGCAGCTTTGAACCGAGCACAGATACGCAGTATTTT.

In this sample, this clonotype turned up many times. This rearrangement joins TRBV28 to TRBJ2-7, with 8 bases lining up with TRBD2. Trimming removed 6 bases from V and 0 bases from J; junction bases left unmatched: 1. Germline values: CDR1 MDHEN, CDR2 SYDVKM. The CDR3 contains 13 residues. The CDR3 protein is CASSSGSSYEQYF. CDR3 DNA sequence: TGTGCCAGCAGCAGCGGGAGCTCCTACGAGCAGTACTTC.

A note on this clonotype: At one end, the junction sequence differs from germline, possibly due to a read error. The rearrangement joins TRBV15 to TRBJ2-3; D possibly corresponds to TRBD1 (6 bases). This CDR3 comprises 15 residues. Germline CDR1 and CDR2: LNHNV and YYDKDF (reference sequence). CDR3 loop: CATSSPLRWTDTQYF. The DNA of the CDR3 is TGTGCCACCAGCAGCCCTCTACGGTGGACAGACACGCAGTATTTT.

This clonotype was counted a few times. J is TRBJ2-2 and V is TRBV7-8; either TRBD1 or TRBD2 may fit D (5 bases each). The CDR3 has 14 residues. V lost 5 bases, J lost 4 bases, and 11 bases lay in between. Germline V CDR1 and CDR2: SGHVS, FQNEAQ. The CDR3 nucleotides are TGTGCCAGCAGCCGGGACGGATCCACCGGGGAGCTGTTTTTT. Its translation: CASSRDGSTGELFF.

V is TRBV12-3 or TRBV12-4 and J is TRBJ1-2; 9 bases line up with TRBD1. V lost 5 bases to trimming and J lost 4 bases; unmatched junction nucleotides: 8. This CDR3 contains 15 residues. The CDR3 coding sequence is TGTGCCAGCAGTCTACAGGGGGCGCGCGGCTATGGCTACACCTTC. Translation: CASSLQGARGYGYTF.

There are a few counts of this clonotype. CDR3 DNA sequence: TGTGCCAGCAGCTCTTATGACACAGGGCAGTATGGCTACACCTTC. Translating gives CASSSYDTGQYGYTF. This chain connects TRBV11-2 to TRBJ1-2; possible D gene TRBD1, 6 bases. This CDR3 comprises 15 residues. Germline V gene lookup returns CDR1 SGHAT and CDR2 FQNNGV. The V end lost 4 bases, the J end lost 5 bases, and 17 bases lay between the germline ends. The variable domain in full, completed from reference TRBV11-2 and TRBJ1-2, reads EAGVAQSPRYKIIEKRQSVAFWCNPISGHATLYWYQQILGQGPKLLIQFQNNGVVDDSQLPKDRFSAERLKGVDSTLKIQPAKLEDSAVYLCASSSYDTGQYGYTFGSGTRLTVV.

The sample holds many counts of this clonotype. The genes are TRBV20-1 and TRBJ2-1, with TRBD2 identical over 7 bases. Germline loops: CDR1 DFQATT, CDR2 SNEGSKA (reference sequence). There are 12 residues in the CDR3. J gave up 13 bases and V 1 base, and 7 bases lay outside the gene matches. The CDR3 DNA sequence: TGCAGTGCTAGAGTACGGGAGGCCAATCAGTTCTTC. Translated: CSARVREANQFF.

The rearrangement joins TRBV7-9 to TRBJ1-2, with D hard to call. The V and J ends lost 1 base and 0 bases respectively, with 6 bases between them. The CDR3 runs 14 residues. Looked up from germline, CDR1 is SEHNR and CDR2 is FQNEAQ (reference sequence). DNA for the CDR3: TGTGCCAGCAGCTTAGAAGGGACTAACTATGGCTACACCTTC. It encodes CASSLEGTNYGYTF.

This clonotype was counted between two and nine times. The CDR3, as DNA: TGTGCCAGCAGCCAAGATTTAAGGACCCAGTACTTC. Residues: CASSQDLRTQYF. The V gene is TRBV3-1, the J gene TRBJ2-5, with D unclear. The V and J ends lost 0 bases and 7 bases respectively, with 6 bases between them. CDR1 is LGHDT and CDR2 is YNNKEL in the germline V gene (reference sequence). The CDR3 loop spans 12 amino acids.

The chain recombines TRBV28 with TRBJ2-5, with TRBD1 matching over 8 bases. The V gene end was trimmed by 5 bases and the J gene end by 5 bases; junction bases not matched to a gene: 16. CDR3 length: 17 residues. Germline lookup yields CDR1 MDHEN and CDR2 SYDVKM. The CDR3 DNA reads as TGTGCCAGCAGTCTCCCCAGGGGGCGGAGGACTGGGGAGACCCAGTACTTC. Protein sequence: CASSLPRGRRTGETQYF.

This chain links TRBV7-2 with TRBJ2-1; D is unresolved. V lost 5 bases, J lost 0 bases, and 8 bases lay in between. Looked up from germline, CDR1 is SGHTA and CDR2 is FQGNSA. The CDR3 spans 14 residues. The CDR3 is CASSPSISYNEQFF. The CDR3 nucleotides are TGTGCCAGCAGCCCGTCCATCTCCTACAATGAGCAGTTCTTC.

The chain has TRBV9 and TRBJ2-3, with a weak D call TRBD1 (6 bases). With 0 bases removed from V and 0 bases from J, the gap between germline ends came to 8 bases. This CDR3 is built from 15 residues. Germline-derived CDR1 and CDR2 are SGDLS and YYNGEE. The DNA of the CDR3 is TGTGCCAGCAGCGTAGCTGGACAGAGCACAGATACGCAGTATTTT. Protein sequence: CASSVAGQSTDTQYF.

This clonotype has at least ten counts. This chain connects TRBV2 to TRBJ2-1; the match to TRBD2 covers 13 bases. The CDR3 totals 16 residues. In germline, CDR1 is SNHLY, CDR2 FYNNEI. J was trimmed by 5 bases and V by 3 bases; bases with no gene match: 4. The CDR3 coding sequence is TGTGCCAGCAGTGAGCCGACTAGCGGGGGGCACAATGAGCAGTTCTTC. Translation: CASSEPTSGGHNEQFF.

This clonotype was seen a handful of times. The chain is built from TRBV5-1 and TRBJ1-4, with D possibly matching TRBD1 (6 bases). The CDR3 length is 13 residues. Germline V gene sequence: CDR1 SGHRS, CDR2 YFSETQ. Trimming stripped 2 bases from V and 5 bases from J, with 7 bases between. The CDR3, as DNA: TGCGCCAGCAGCTTTACAGGGAATGAAAAACTGTTTTTT. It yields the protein CASSFTGNEKLFF.

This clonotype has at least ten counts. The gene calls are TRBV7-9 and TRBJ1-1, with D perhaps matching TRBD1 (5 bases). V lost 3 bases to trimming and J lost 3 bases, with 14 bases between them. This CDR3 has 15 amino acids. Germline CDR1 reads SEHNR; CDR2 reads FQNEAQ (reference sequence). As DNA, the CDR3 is TGTGCCAGCAGCTTCTATGGCCGAGGGGACACTGAAGCTTTCTTT. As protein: CASSFYGRGDTEAFF.

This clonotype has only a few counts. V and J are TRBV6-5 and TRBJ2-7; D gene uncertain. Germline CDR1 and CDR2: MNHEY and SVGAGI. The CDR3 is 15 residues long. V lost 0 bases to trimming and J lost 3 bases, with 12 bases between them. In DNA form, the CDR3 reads TGTGCCAGCAGTTACTCGTTACAGCTTGACTACGAGCAGTACTTC. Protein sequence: CASSYSLQLDYEQYF.

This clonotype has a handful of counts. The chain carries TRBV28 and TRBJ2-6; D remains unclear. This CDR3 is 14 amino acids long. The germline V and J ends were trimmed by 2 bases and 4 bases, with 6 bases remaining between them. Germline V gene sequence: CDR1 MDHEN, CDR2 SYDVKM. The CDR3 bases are TGTGCCAGCAGTTTAGTCGACGGGGCCAACGTCCTGACTTTC. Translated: CASSLVDGANVLTF. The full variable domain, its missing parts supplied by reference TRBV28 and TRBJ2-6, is DVKVTQSSRYLVKRTGEKVFLECVQDMDHENMFWYRQDPGLGLRLIYFSYDVKMKEKGDIPEGYSVSREKKERFSLILESASTNQTSMYLCASSLVDGANVLTFGAGSRLTVL.

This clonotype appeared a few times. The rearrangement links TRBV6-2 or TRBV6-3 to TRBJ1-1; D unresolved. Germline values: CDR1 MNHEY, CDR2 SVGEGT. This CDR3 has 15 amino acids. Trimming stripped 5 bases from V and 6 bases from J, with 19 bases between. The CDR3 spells CASSQTGGSHAEAFF. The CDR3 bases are TGTGCCAGCAGTCAAACGGGAGGGAGTCACGCTGAAGCTTTCTTT.

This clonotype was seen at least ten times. CDR3: CSLNRGLGETQYF. The CDR3 DNA reads as TGCAGTCTAAACAGGGGGCTGGGGGAGACCCAGTACTTC. This sequence joins TRBV20-1 and TRBJ2-5; 9 bases fit TRBD1. With V trimmed by 8 bases and J by 5 bases, 9 bases remained unmatched. The CDR3 is made up of 13 amino acids. Germline CDR1 is DFQATT and CDR2 is SNEGSKA (reference sequence).

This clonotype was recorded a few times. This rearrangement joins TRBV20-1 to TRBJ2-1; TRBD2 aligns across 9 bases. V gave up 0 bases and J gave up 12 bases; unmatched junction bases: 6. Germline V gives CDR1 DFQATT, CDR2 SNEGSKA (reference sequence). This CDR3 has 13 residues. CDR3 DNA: TGCAGTGCTAGAGATGGGACTAGCCCTCGGCAGTTCTTC. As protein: CSARDGTSPRQFF.

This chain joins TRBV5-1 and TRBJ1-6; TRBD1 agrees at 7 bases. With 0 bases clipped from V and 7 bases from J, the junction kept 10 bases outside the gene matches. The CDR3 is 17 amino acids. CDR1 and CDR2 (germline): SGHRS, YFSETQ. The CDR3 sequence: CASSLGVRTQGNSPLHF. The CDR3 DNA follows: TGCGCCAGCAGCTTGGGGGTCCGTACACAGGGGAATTCACCCCTCCACTTT.